This TCR beta chain derives from a study of T-cell memory formation after mild COVID-19. Turning to the study itself: TCR clustering was largely donor specific. General study points: CD4+ contracting clones were found mainly in CM and EM, and CD8+ ones in EMRA. Second-wave clones reaching peak frequency on day 37 lacked confirmed SARS-CoV-2 specificity.

The 5'RACE method, run with constant-segment primers, produced TCR alpha and TCR beta cDNA libraries (carrying sample barcodes and UMIs). TCRdb re-analysed the 5' RACE reads in MiXCR, keeping a single row per CDR3 protein. The sample shows about half a million distinct CDR3 sequences, about 20% of them seen only once. The sample holds a few counts of this clonotype. As yet, its antigen is unknown. The CDR3 is 15 residues long. V was trimmed by 1 base and J by 0 bases, leaving 9 bases between them. Looked up from germline, CDR1 is SEHNR and CDR2 is FQNEAQ (reference sequence). V is TRBV7-9 and J is TRBJ1-2; tentative D call: TRBD1 (5 bases). This clonotype was sampled from an adult woman who had mild COVID-19 (a few samples of this study predate the infection). Cell type and time point are not known. Sequencing used PBMCs or a T cell subset sorted from them (not recorded which). CDR3 protein: CASSLEAGANYGYTF. The CDR3, as DNA: TGTGCCAGCAGCTTAGAGGCGGGGGCTAACTATGGCTACACCTTC.